This passage covers 2 T cell receptor beta chains from one sample sequenced in a study of T-cell reconstitution after alpha-beta-depleted transplantation in children. The TCRbeta library incorporated unique molecular identifiers. TCRdb passed the PCR reads through MiXCR, listing each CDR3 protein once. The sample carries about 400,000 distinct CDR3 sequences, roughly 22% recorded once. Source: PBMCs from the stem cell graft donor, taken from the stem cell graft. Receptors originate from a human donor who donated a stem cell graft to a child with acute myeloid leukemia.

The chain is built from TRBV6-5 and TRBJ2-1; D is unclear. The CDR3 consists of 12 residues. Trimming removed 0 bases at V and 10 bases at J, with 7 bases between. Germline CDR1 reads MNHEY; CDR2 reads SVGAGI. CDR3 in DNA: TGTGCCAGCAGTTACTCGACTGGGGAGCAGTTCTTC. It specifies CASSYSTGEQFF.

The chain employs TRBV4-3 and TRBJ1-1; possible D gene TRBD1, 6 bases. This CDR3 spans 17 amino acids. V lost 4 bases and J 0 bases, leaving 18 bases between the germline ends. Germline V lookup: CDR1 LGHNA, CDR2 YSLEER. The CDR3 coding sequence is TGCGCCAGCAGCCCGAGGACAGAGACCCTCATGAACACTGAAGCTTTCTTT. This codes for CASSPRTETLMNTEAFF.